This T cell receptor (beta chain) was identified during a study of blood T cell repertoires in COVID-19. Study context: Italy, Spain and the United States were the sources of the convalescent and acute COVID-19 samples.

This CDR3 contains 10 residues. Germline assignment: CDR1 DFQATT and CDR2 SNEGSKA (reference sequence). This clone was detected once. The germline gene is not matched at one end of the junction; a read error may be the cause. As handled by the study authors: Amplification of reference gene primers was used by the study to estimate nucleated cell counts. The protocol was immunoSEQ multiplex PCR, while the TCRdb copy is restricted to in-frame clones and leaves out a portion. V and J calls and clone size are given by that table; D and trimming were obtained from the DNA. The table includes 150,000 to 200,000 clones, about 80% detected once.

The TCR was taken from a woman of 80 years or more with acute or convalescent COVID-19. Specimen: peripheral blood. The chain links TRBV20-1 to TRBJ2-1; D ambiguous. The CDR3 nucleotides read TGCAGTGCTATAAAGACACAAGTGGTCTTC. Its protein is CSAIKTQVVF.